This T cell receptor (beta chain) appears in the sequencing data of a study of Ad26.COV2.S vaccination and SARS-CoV-2 variants. Regarding the study as a whole: Spike-specific CD8+ and CD4+ T cell responses reportedly showed substantial breadth after vaccination. Spike-specific TCR breadth was greater after Ad26.COV2.S than placebo.

The repertoire was sequenced with immunoSEQ multiplex PCR; TCRdb's copy has only in-frame clones and lacks some. Of about 350,000 clones listed, about 92% are singletons. The CDR3 totals 16 residues. V was clipped by 3 bases and J by 8 bases, with 22 bases between them. Looked up from germline, CDR1 is LGHNA and CDR2 is YSLEER. A note on this clone: As yet, its antigen is unknown.

The source was peripheral blood, collected after recovery from COVID-19. The chain couples TRBV4-3 to TRBJ1-2; a possible D gene is TRBD1 (6 bases). This sequence was found in a human donor who had recovered from COVID-19. The chain's CDR3 is CASSQDRTELRQGYTF. CDR3 sequence (DNA): TGCGCCAGCAGCCAGGACCGGACAGAGTTACGCCAAGGCTACACCTTC.